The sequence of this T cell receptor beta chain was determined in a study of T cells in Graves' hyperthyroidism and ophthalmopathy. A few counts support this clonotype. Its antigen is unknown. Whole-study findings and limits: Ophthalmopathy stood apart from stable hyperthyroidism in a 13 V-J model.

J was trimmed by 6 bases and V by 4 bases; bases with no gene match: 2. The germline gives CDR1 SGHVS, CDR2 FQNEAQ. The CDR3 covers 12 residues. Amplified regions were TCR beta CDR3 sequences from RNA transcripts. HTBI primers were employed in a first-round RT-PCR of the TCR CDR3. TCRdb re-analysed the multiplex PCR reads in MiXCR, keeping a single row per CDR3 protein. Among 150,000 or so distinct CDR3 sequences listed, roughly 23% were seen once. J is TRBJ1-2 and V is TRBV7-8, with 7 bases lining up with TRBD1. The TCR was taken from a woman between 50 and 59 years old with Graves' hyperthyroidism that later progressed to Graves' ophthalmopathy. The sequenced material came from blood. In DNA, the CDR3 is TGTGCCAGCAGCTCAGGGGGGAATGGCTACACCTTC. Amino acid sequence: CASSSGGNGYTF.